The 8 T cell receptor beta chains in this list originate from one sample, sequenced in a study of shared clonotypes between healthy human individuals. Using immunoSEQ multiplex PCR, the repertoire was profiled, and TCRdb retains in-frame clones only, with some absent. The sample holds millions of clones, 90% to 95% seen once. Sequencing input: naive CD4+ T cells from PBMCs. The subset denotes: CD45RA+ positively selected. Receptors were obtained from a man in his late teens or twenties in good health. Some clones in this sample may be carry-over from other donors' samples.

The rearrangement joins TRBV10-3 to TRBJ2-1; 9 bases match TRBD1. Germline V lookup: CDR1 ENHRY, CDR2 SYGVKD. With 7 bases clipped from V and 3 bases from J, the junction kept 7 bases outside the gene matches. This CDR3 has 15 amino acids. DNA for the CDR3: TGTGCCATCAAGGGAGGACAGGGGTTCTACAATGAGCAGTTCTTC. Amino acids: CAIKGGQGFYNEQFF.

The V and J genes are TRBV7-8 and TRBJ2-5; 8 bases are a match to TRBD2. After removal of 7 bases from V and 5 bases from J, the junction contained 9 bases not matched to a gene. Germline V CDR1 and CDR2: SGHVS, FQNEAQ. The CDR3 consists of 14 residues. This CDR3 is CASNFLSGSETQYF. CDR3 bases: TGTGCCAGCAACTTTTTGAGCGGGAGTGAGACCCAGTACTTC.

About this clone: This sample includes further DNA sequences coding for the same CDR3. The chain employs TRBV5-1 and TRBJ1-2; D call uncertain. With 3 bases removed from V and 2 bases from J, the gap between germline ends came to 8 bases. Germline V CDR1 and CDR2: SGHRS, YFSETQ. CDR3 length: 13 residues. CDR3 in amino acids: CASSSTGNYGYTF. The CDR3 DNA sequence: TGCGCCAGCAGCTCGACGGGCAACTATGGCTACACCTTC.

The V and J genes are TRBV18 and TRBJ1-4; D is possibly TRBD1 (6 bases). The germline V and J ends were trimmed by 3 bases and 6 bases, with 11 bases remaining between them. Germline loops: CDR1 KGHSH, CDR2 LQKENI. The CDR3 covers 14 residues. The CDR3: CASSPRGGDEKLFF. The CDR3 DNA reads as TGTGCCAGCTCACCGCGAGGGGGTGATGAAAAACTGTTTTTT.

The V and J genes are TRBV5-6 and TRBJ1-1; no definite D call. Germline assignment: CDR1 SGHDT and CDR2 YYEEEE. The germline V and J ends were trimmed by 4 bases and 4 bases, with 11 bases remaining between them. The CDR3 consists of 13 residues. The CDR3 DNA follows: TGTGCCAGCAGCCCGGGAGTAAGCACTGAAGCTTTCTTT. Translating it yields CASSPGVSTEAFF.

The rearrangement links TRBV19 to TRBJ2-2, with 10 bases lining up with TRBD1. Germline values: CDR1 LNHDA, CDR2 SQIVND (reference sequence). This CDR3 has 16 amino acids. V was clipped by 6 bases and J by 0 bases; unmatched bases: 4. The CDR3 coding sequence is TGTGCCAGTAGCCGGGACAGGGGTTCGAACACCGGGGAGCTGTTTTTT. This sequence encodes CASSRDRGSNTGELFF.

The chain recombines TRBV19 with TRBJ1-5; D remains unclear. Germline V CDR1 and CDR2: LNHDA, SQIVND (reference sequence). V gave up 7 bases and J gave up 9 bases, with 13 bases separating them. The CDR3 is 12 amino acids. CDR3 nucleotide sequence: TGTGCCAGTAATTTTGCGGGGTCGCCCCAGCATTTT. Protein: CASNFAGSPQHF.

This chain connects TRBV11-3 to TRBJ2-5, with a tentative D call TRBD2 (5 bases). From germline, CDR1 is SGHNT and CDR2 YENEEA. This CDR3 spans 13 amino acids. V lost 4 bases and J 3 bases, leaving 9 bases between the germline ends. The CDR3 DNA sequence: TGTGCCAGCAGCTCCCCCGGGGAAGAGACCCAGTACTTC. Translated: CASSSPGEETQYF.